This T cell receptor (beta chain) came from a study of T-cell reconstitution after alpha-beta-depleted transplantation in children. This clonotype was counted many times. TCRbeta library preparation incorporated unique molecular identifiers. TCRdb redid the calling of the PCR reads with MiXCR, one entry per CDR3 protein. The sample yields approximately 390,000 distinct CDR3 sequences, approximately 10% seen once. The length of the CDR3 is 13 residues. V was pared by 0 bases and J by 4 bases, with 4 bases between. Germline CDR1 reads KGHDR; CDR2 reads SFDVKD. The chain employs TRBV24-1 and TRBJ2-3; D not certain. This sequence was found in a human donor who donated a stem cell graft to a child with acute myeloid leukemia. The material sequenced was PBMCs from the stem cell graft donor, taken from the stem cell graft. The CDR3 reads CATSDLLADTQYF. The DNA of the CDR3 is TGTGCCACCAGTGATTTGTTGGCAGATACGCAGTATTTT.